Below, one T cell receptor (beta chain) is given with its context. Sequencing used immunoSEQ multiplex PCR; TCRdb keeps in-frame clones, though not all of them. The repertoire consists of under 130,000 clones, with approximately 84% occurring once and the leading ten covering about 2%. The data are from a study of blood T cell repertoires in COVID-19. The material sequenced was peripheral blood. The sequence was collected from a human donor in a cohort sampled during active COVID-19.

The CDR3 DNA reads TGTGCCAGTAGTATAGGAACGACAGGGGATGAGACCCAGTACTTC. Translating gives CASSIGTTGDETQYF. V usage is TRBV19 and J usage is TRBJ2-5, with 8 bases identical to TRBD1. The CDR3 sequence is 15 residues long. V lost 1 base, J lost 5 bases, and 6 bases stayed unmatched. The germline V gene encodes CDR1 LNHDA and CDR2 SQIVND (reference sequence).